Each of the 9 T cell receptor beta chains below was sequenced from the same sample in a study of beta chain features in type 1 diabetes. Expressed TCRB transcripts were sequenced because the entire RNA isolate underwent reverse transcription. The table came from immunoSEQ multiplex PCR; TCRdb's copy has only in-frame clones and leaves some out. The table has 850,000 to 900,000 clones, 15% to 20% seen once. The sequenced sample was naive CD4+ T cells from blood. The receptors here all came from a woman between 18 and 29 years old in good health.

The chain is built from TRBV19 and TRBJ2-6, with a possible D match to TRBD2 (5 bases). The CDR3 is 15 residues long. Germline V lookup: CDR1 LNHDA, CDR2 SQIVND (reference sequence). The V end was cut by 3 bases, the J end by 2 bases, with 8 bases between. The CDR3 here is CASSMFGTGANVLTF. CDR3 sequence (DNA): TGTGCCAGTAGTATGTTCGGGACTGGGGCCAACGTCCTGACTTTC. The complete variable domain, with remaining parts taken from reference TRBV19 and TRBJ2-6, reads DGGITQSPKYLFRKEGQNVTLSCEQNLNHDAMYWYRQDPGQGLRLIYYSQIVNDFQKGDIAEGYSVSREKKESFPLTVTSAQKNPTAFYLCASSMFGTGANVLTFGAGSRLTVL.

This clone has a handful of counts. The V and J genes are TRBV6-4 and TRBJ1-4; unclear D gene. The CDR3 consists of 14 residues. Per germline, CDR1 MRHNA and CDR2 SNTAGT. V lost 0 bases to trimming and J lost 7 bases, with 9 bases between them. CDR3 bases: TGTGCCAGCAGTGACTCGCGGAAAACTGAAAAACTGTTTTTT. Protein: CASSDSRKTEKLFF.

This chain uses TRBV19 with TRBJ2-5; a possible D gene is TRBD1 (6 bases). The germline gives CDR1 LNHDA, CDR2 SQIVND (reference sequence). CDR3 length equals 15 residues. With 11 bases removed from V and 4 bases from J, the gap between germline ends came to 23 bases. The CDR3 sequence is CASTHRDQQRETQYF. The CDR3 bases are TGTGCCTCGACGCACAGGGATCAACAGCGAGAGACCCAGTACTTC.

The V gene is TRBV15, the J gene TRBJ2-7, with 9 bases matching TRBD1. Germline V lookup: CDR1 LNHNV, CDR2 YYDKDF (reference sequence). This CDR3 spans 17 amino acids. V shed 3 bases, J shed 5 bases, and the junction held 14 bases outside the gene matches. The CDR3 reads CATSRDQSGTGHDEQYF. The CDR3 DNA is TGTGCCACCAGCAGGGACCAATCCGGGACAGGGCATGACGAGCAGTACTTC.

The V gene is TRBV5-4, the J gene TRBJ2-2; 12 bases align to TRBD2. The CDR3 spans 17 residues. Trimming removed 10 bases from V and 8 bases from J; junction bases left unmatched: 18. Germline CDR1 SGHNT, CDR2 YYREEE (reference sequence). The CDR3 reads CASQLEMTSGSPGELFF. CDR3 DNA sequence: TGTGCCTCACAGCTGGAGATGACTAGCGGGAGCCCTGGGGAGCTGTTTTTT.

There are a few counts of this clone. The J gene is TRBJ2-7, the V gene TRBV15, with TRBD1 identical over 8 bases. The germline V gene has CDR1 LNHNV and CDR2 YYDKDF (reference sequence). This CDR3 spans 13 amino acids. The trim removed 3 bases at V and 7 bases at J, leaving 5 bases unmatched. CDR3 nucleotide sequence: TGTGCCACCAGCAGGCAGGGGGCGGGGGAGCAGTACTTC. Its translation: CATSRQGAGEQYF.

Details on this clone: Different DNA sequences within this sample yield the same CDR3. The chain recombines TRBV11-2 with TRBJ2-4, with D perhaps TRBD2 (5 bases). The germline V gene has CDR1 SGHAT and CDR2 FQNNGV. This CDR3 spans 13 amino acids. V was clipped by 3 bases and J by 8 bases, with 11 bases between them. CDR3 protein: CASSFAGGDIQYF. The CDR3 nucleotides read TGTGCCAGCAGCTTCGCCGGAGGAGACATTCAGTACTTC.

The V and J genes are TRBV27 and TRBJ2-7; 11 nucleotides agree with TRBD2. J gave up 4 bases and V 6 bases, and 8 bases lay outside the gene matches. Looked up from germline, CDR1 is MNHEY and CDR2 is SMNVEV (reference sequence). The length of the CDR3 is 15 residues. CDR3 in DNA: TGTGCCAGCAGGGATCGACTAGCGGGAAGGTACGAGCAGTACTTC. It specifies CASRDRLAGRYEQYF.

The CDR3 spells CASSVSGAGQRYEQYF. The DNA for the CDR3 is TGTGCCAGCAGCGTATCCGGAGCGGGACAACGCTACGAGCAGTACTTC. This sequence joins TRBV9 and TRBJ2-7; a weak D match, TRBD2 (7 bases). This CDR3 spans 16 amino acids. With 1 base removed from V and 3 bases from J, the gap between germline ends came to 17 bases. Germline values: CDR1 SGDLS, CDR2 YYNGEE. The whole variable domain, filled in from reference TRBV9 and TRBJ2-7, reads DSGVTQTPKHLITATGQRVTLRCSPRSGDLSVYWYQQSLDQGLQFLIQYYNGEERAKGNILERFSAQQFPDLHSELNLSSLELGDSALYFCASSVSGAGQRYEQYFGPGTRLTVT.